The 24 T cell receptor beta chains below come from one sample, sequenced in a study of response to subunit inactivated influenza vaccine. One entry per CDR3 protein results from TCRdb running MiXCR on the RT-PCR reads. Here the sample spans 450,000 to 700,000 distinct CDR3 sequences, 13% to 15% being singletons. Source: PBMCs from blood, taken approximately 12 days after vaccination. These receptors all come from a middle-aged man who received an inactivated influenza vaccine.

This clonotype was counted only a few times. The chain couples TRBV5-1 to TRBJ2-4; TRBD1 matches at 10 bases. This CDR3 has 14 amino acids. CDR1 is SGHRS and CDR2 is YFSETQ in the germline V gene. With 0 bases clipped from V and 9 bases from J, the junction kept 3 bases outside the gene matches. CDR3 nucleotide sequence: TGCGCCAGCAGCTTGGGAGGACAGGGGGGCATTCAGTACTTC. Its translation is CASSLGGQGGIQYF.

This chain uses TRBV12-3 or TRBV12-4 with TRBJ2-1; D unclear. V was cut by 2 bases and J by 3 bases, with 11 bases left in between. The CDR3 loop spans 15 amino acids. Here the CDR3 DNA reads TGTGCCAGCAGTTTAAGATCCGGGTTCTACAATGAGCAGTTCTTC. This encodes CASSLRSGFYNEQFF.

This clonotype has more than one count but fewer than ten. The chain couples TRBV4-2 to TRBJ2-7; 7 positions match TRBD1. V dropped 5 bases and J dropped 0; count of bases not matched to a gene: 7. CDR3 length: 15 amino acids. Germline values: CDR1 LGHNA, CDR2 YNFKEQ. The CDR3 nucleotides are TGTGCCAGCAGCTCGCCGGACAGGAACTCCTACGAGCAGTACTTC. Its protein is CASSSPDRNSYEQYF.

This clonotype was observed a handful of times. The chain recombines TRBV7-9 with TRBJ1-2; D is uncertain. CDR3 length: 15 amino acids. Trimming removed 1 base at V and 2 bases at J, with 11 bases between. The germline gives CDR1 SEHNR, CDR2 FQNEAQ (reference sequence). The CDR3 DNA reads as TGTGCCAGCAGCTTAGGGTCATCCGTCAACTATGGCTACACCTTC. Translated, it gives CASSLGSSVNYGYTF.

The chain is built from TRBV28 and TRBJ2-7; no clear D. Germline CDR1 reads MDHEN; CDR2 reads SYDVKM. CDR3 size: 12 residues. V lost 2 bases to trimming and J lost 2 bases, with 4 bases between them. The CDR3 loop reads CASSLMPYEQYF. In DNA form, the CDR3 reads TGTGCCAGCAGTTTAATGCCCTACGAGCAGTACTTC. Combining the CDR3 with reference TRBV28 and TRBJ2-7 gives the whole variable domain DVKVTQSSRYLVKRTGEKVFLECVQDMDHENMFWYRQDPGLGLRLIYFSYDVKMKEKGDIPEGYSVSREKKERFSLILESASTNQTSMYLCASSLMPYEQYFGPGTRLTVT.

A few counts support this clonotype. The chain recombines TRBV7-2 with TRBJ2-7; D unclear. The length of the CDR3 is 15 residues. V was trimmed by 2 bases and J by 0 bases, leaving 11 bases between them. CDR1 is SGHTA, CDR2 FQGNSA, per germline. The CDR3 sequence: CASSLRTLSSYEQYF. As DNA, the CDR3 is TGTGCCAGCAGCTTAAGGACCCTGAGCTCCTACGAGCAGTACTTC.

V is TRBV4-2 and J is TRBJ2-3; D is uncertain. Germline V lookup: CDR1 LGHNA, CDR2 YNFKEQ. Trimming shortened V by 0 bases and J by 0 bases, and 10 bases separated the two germline ends. The CDR3 length is 16 residues. The CDR3 loop is CASSQDSQRSTDTQYF. CDR3 nucleotides: TGTGCCAGCAGCCAAGATTCACAGCGTAGCACAGATACGCAGTATTTT.

The chain joins TRBV11-2 to TRBJ2-1, with a possible D match to TRBD2 (7 bases). V lost 5 bases and J 0 bases, leaving 14 bases between the germline ends. Germline CDR1 and CDR2: SGHAT and FQNNGV. The CDR3 runs to 16 residues. Here the CDR3 DNA reads TGTGCCAGCAGCCCCCGCGGGGGCCCCTCCTACAATGAGCAGTTCTTC. It translates to CASSPRGGPSYNEQFF.

This clonotype was found many times. The chain carries TRBV5-1 and TRBJ2-1, with TRBD1 as a possible D gene (5 bases). Per germline, CDR1 SGHRS and CDR2 YFSETQ. CDR3 length: 16 amino acids. V lost 5 bases, J lost 7 bases, and 22 bases lay in between. CDR3 sequence (DNA): TGCGCCAGCAGAAACCCTCTGGGGCGGCTTTGGAATGAGCAGTTCTTC. This codes for CASRNPLGRLWNEQFF.

The gene calls are TRBV6-2 or TRBV6-3 and TRBJ2-3; 9 bases line up with TRBD1. This CDR3 is built from 20 residues. Germline V CDR1 and CDR2: MNHEY, SVGEGT. V gave up 6 bases and J gave up 2 bases; unmatched junction bases: 21. The CDR3 loop reads CASSNPRDRVWGGNTDTQYF. DNA of the CDR3: TGTGCCAGCAGCAACCCCCGGGACAGGGTATGGGGGGGAAACACAGATACGCAGTATTTT.

This clonotype has a count of ten or more. The CDR3 bases are TGTGCCATCGGGACAGGGGATGCCACCTATCAATCGAACACCGGGGAGCTGTTTTTT. Translating gives CAIGTGDATYQSNTGELFF. The gene calls are TRBV10-3 and TRBJ2-2; TRBD1 aligns across 10 bases. Germline loops: CDR1 ENHRY, CDR2 SYGVKD. V lost 8 bases and J lost 0; bases outside the gene matches: 15. The CDR3 runs 19 residues.

This clonotype appeared a few times. V is TRBV15 and J is TRBJ2-1, with TRBD2 matching 8 bases. CDR3 length: 17 residues. In germline, CDR1 is LNHNV, CDR2 YYDKDF (reference sequence). J was trimmed by 7 bases and V by 1 base; bases with no gene match: 12. CDR3 bases: TGTGCCACCAGCAGAGGTCGGGGAGCGGGAGAAGGGAATGAGCAGTTCTTC. It is translated as CATSRGRGAGEGNEQFF. The variable domain in full, with the rest retrieved from reference TRBV15 and TRBJ2-1, is DAMVIQNPRYQVTQFGKPVTLSCSQTLNHNVMYWYQQKSSQAPKLLFHYYDKDFNNEADTPDNFQSRRPNTSFCFLDIRSPGLGDTAMYLCATSRGRGAGEGNEQFFGPGTRLTVL.

Only one count was recorded for this clonotype. Given a much more abundant clone one base away, this may be a read error. The rearrangement joins TRBV29-1 to TRBJ2-5, with 7 bases lining up with TRBD1. The DNA matches TRBJ2-1 better at its end, which makes the J call doubtful. This CDR3 is 13 amino acids long. From germline, CDR1 is SQVTM and CDR2 ANQGSEA. In nucleotides, the CDR3 is TGCAGCGTTAAACAGACAGGGATCGAGACCCAGTTCTTC. Encoded protein: CSVKQTGIETQFF.

The chain uses TRBV15 and TRBJ2-7; 9 bases align to TRBD2. V gave up 9 bases and J gave up 3 bases; unmatched junction bases: 9. The CDR3 loop spans 14 amino acids. CDR1 and CDR2 from the germline V gene are LNHNV and YYDKDF (reference sequence). CDR3 residues: CATRPSGEVYEQYF. The CDR3, as DNA: TGTGCCACAAGACCTAGCGGGGAAGTCTACGAGCAGTACTTC.

The sample holds a few counts of this clonotype. The chain couples TRBV12-3 or TRBV12-4 to TRBJ2-5, with 10 bases aligning to TRBD2. With 2 bases clipped from V and 8 bases from J, the junction kept 5 bases outside the gene matches. The CDR3 spans 14 residues. The CDR3 nucleotides read TGTGCCAGCAGTTTATGGCTAGCGGGGGACACCCAGTACTTC. The encoded protein is CASSLWLAGDTQYF.

This clonotype was counted ten times or more. The chain has TRBV20-1 and TRBJ1-2; D ambiguous. V dropped 0 bases and J dropped 6 bases, with 17 bases sitting between them. The CDR3 consists of 15 residues. Germline V gene sequence: CDR1 DFQATT, CDR2 SNEGSKA (reference sequence). CDR3 in DNA: TGCAGTGCTAGAGAGGCGGGAGGGAACCCCGATGGCTACACCTTC. Its translation is CSAREAGGNPDGYTF.

The gene calls are TRBV9 and TRBJ2-2; 10 nucleotides align to TRBD2. Per the germline V gene, CDR1 is SGDLS and CDR2 is YYNGEE. The V gene end was trimmed by 3 bases and the J gene end by 6 bases; junction bases not matched to a gene: 8. This CDR3 contains 16 residues. In nucleotides, the CDR3 is TGTGCCAGCAGCGAGCCTGGCGGACTAGCGGCCGGGGAGCTGTTTTTT. Translating gives CASSEPGGLAAGELFF.

This clonotype has at least ten counts. The genes are TRBV5-4 and TRBJ1-2, with D unresolved. Trimming removed 3 bases from V and 8 bases from J, with 14 bases in between. The CDR3 covers 13 residues. Germline values: CDR1 SGHNT, CDR2 YYREEE (reference sequence). The CDR3: CASSYSNYGGYTF. The CDR3 DNA sequence: TGTGCCAGCAGCTATTCTAACTATGGCGGCTACACCTTC.

The table lists this clonotype with a few counts. This chain joins TRBV5-1 and TRBJ2-7, with 8 positions matching TRBD1. Germline V gives CDR1 SGHRS, CDR2 YFSETQ. The V segment lost 1 base and the J segment 4 bases; nucleotides outside the gene matches: 7. There are 15 residues in the CDR3. In nucleotides, the CDR3 is TGCGCCAGCAGCTTGACCTGGGACAGGAGGTACGAGCAGTACTTC. It is translated as CASSLTWDRRYEQYF. The full variable domain, in which reference TRBV5-1 and TRBJ2-7 provide the parts outside the CDR3, is KAGVTQTPRYLIKTRGQQVTLSCSPISGHRSVSWYQQTPGQGLQFLFEYFSETQRNKGNFPGRFSGRQFSNSRSEMNVSTLELGDSALYLCASSLTWDRRYEQYFGPGTRLTVT.

The chain is built from TRBV4-2 and TRBJ2-4; 7 nucleotides match TRBD1. V trimming: 1 base; J trimming: 5 bases; junction bases outside the gene matches: 11. The V gene's germline CDR1 is LGHNA and CDR2 YNFKEQ. The CDR3 contains 17 residues. The chain's CDR3 is CASSQAQLTGSQNIQYF. For the CDR3, the DNA is TGTGCCAGCAGCCAAGCCCAACTGACAGGGAGCCAAAACATTCAGTACTTC.

The V gene is TRBV6-1, the J gene TRBJ2-5; the D is unclear. Trimming removed 5 bases at V and 1 base at J, with 11 bases between. Germline CDR1 is MNHNS and CDR2 is SASEGT. This CDR3 contains 14 residues. The CDR3 reads CASSPAVIQETQYF. The CDR3 nucleotides read TGTGCCAGCAGTCCGGCAGTGATCCAAGAGACCCAGTACTTC.

Regarding this clonotype: As the CDR3 is not closed by the conserved phenylalanine or tryptophan, this likely results from a read error. The V gene is TRBV11-2, the J gene TRBJ2-3, with TRBD1 matching 8 bases. This CDR3 comprises 18 residues. V was clipped by 6 bases and J by 2 bases; unmatched bases: 16. Germline CDR1 and CDR2: SGHAT and FQNNGV. CDR3 amino acids: CASSVKDRGPDDTDTQYL. CDR3 nucleotides: TGTGCCAGCAGTGTTAAAGACAGGGGCCCGGATGACACAGATACGCAGTATTTA.

The sample holds a few counts of this clonotype. This chain uses TRBV10-3 with TRBJ2-2; unclear D gene. Between the trimmed V and J ends, which lost 11 bases and 3 bases, there was a span of 10 bases. Germline loops: CDR1 ENHRY, CDR2 SYGVKD. CDR3 length equals 12 residues. CDR3 bases: TGTGCCTCTAAAAGGGACACCGGGGAGCTGTTTTTT. It is translated as CASKRDTGELFF.

This chain uses TRBV7-2 with TRBJ1-2; 10 positions agree with TRBD1. J was trimmed by 5 bases and V by 3 bases; bases with no gene match: 3. Per the germline V gene, CDR1 is SGHTA and CDR2 is FQGNSA. The CDR3 is 14 residues long. This CDR3 reads CASSFPGQGYGYTF. As DNA, the CDR3 is TGTGCCAGCAGCTTTCCGGGACAGGGGTATGGCTACACCTTC.